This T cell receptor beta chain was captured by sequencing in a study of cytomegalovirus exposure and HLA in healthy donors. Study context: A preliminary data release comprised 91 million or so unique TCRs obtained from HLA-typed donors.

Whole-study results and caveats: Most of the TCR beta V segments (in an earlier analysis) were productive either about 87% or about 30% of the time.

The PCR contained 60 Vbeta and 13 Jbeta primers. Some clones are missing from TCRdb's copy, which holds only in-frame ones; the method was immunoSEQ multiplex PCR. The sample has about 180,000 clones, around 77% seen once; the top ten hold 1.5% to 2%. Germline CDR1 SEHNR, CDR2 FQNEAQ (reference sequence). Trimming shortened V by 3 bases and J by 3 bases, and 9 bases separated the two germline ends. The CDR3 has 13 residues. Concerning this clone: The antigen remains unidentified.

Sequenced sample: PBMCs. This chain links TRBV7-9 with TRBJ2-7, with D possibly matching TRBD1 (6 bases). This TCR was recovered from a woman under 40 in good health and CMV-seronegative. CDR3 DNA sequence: TGTGCCAGCAGCTTGGGACAATTCTACGAGCAGTACTTC. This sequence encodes CASSLGQFYEQYF.